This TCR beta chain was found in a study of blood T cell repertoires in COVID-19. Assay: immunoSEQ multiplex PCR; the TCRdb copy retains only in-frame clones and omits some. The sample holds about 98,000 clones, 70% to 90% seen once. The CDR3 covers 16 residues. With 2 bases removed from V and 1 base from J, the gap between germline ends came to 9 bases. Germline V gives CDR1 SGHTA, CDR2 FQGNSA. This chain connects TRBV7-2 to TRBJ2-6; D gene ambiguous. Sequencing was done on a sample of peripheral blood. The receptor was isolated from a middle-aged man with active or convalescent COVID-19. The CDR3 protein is CASSLQQLSGANVLTF. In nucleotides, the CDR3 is TGTGCCAGCAGCTTACAACAGCTGTCTGGGGCCAACGTCCTGACTTTC.